Listed below are T cell receptor beta chains from one sample, sequenced in a study of blood T cell repertoires in COVID-19. Clones were read by immunoSEQ multiplex PCR, and TCRdb kept only the in-frame ones, dropping some. The sample consists of 200,000 to 250,000 clones, over 80% of them appearing once. Sequenced material: peripheral blood. These receptors were obtained from a man aged 25 to 40 with COVID-19, enrolled during active disease. The CDR3 runs from the conserved cysteine through the conserved F or W. D genes are given only for firm matches. Where a row states a size, it is once, few, many or the class of an expanded clone; other rows omit it.

clone size | J gene | V gene | D gene | CDR3 DNA | CDR3 protein
- | TRBJ2-1 | TRBV19 | - | TGTGCCAGTAGTACCTCGACAGGCGCCAGCTCCTACAATGAGCAGTTCTTC | CASSTSTGASSYNEQFF
- | TRBJ1-1 | TRBV4-1 | - | TGCGCCAGCATGTCCGCCGGGGACACTGAAGCTTTCTTT | CASMSAGDTEAFF
- | TRBJ2-7 | TRBV5-1 | TRBD1 | TGCGCCAGCAGCCCCGGGACAGGGGAGTACGAGCAGTACTTC | CASSPGTGEYEQYF
few | TRBJ2-1 | TRBV13 | TRBD2 | TGTGCCAGCAGCTTAGGCCTAGCGGGAGTCTACAATGAGCAGTTCTTC | CASSLGLAGVYNEQFF
- | TRBJ2-7 | TRBV27 | - | TGTGCCAGCAGTTCTCGCGCGGGAAACGACGAGCAGTACTTC | CASSSRAGNDEQYF
- | TRBJ1-2 | TRBV6-4 | - | TGTGCCAGCAGCAGACAGTTCGGGAACTATGGCTACACCTTC | CASSRQFGNYGYTF
- | TRBJ1-1 | TRBV25-1 | TRBD1 | TGTGCCAGCAGTGAGAGACAGGGGGCCCTGGACACTGAAGCTTTCTTT | CASSERQGALDTEAFF
few | TRBJ1-1 | TRBV5-1 | - | TGCGCCAGCAGCTTGATCGGGGGATGGGCCACTGAAGCTTTCTTT | CASSLIGGWATEAFF
- | TRBJ2-3 | TRBV2 | - | TGTGCCAGCAATCAGGACAGCTATAGCACAGATACGCAGTATTTT | CASNQDSYSTDTQYF
- | TRBJ1-1 | TRBV5-1 | - | TGCGCCAGCAGCTTGGGTCGGCGGGGGAACACTGAAGCTTTCTTT | CASSLGRRGNTEAFF
- | TRBJ2-1 | TRBV19 | TRBD2 | TGTGCTAGTCGGGCTAGCGGGACCTACAATGAGCAGTTCTTC | CASRASGTYNEQFF
- | TRBJ1-2 | TRBV30 | - | TGTGCCTGGAGTGTAGGGGTCCTAGCTAACTATGGCTACACCTTC | CAWSVGVLANYGYTF
- | TRBJ1-3 | TRBV11-2 | TRBD1 | TGTGCCAGCAGCTACCAGCCCCAGGGGGCAGGTCTCTCTGGAAACACCATATATTTT | CASSYQPQGAGLSGNTIYF